This TCR beta chain appears in the sequencing data of a study of T cells in Graves' hyperthyroidism and ophthalmopathy. This CDR3 region has 15 residues. CDR1 DFQATT and CDR2 SNEGSKA come from the germline V gene (reference sequence). Trimming took off 0 bases at V and 2 bases at J, with 14 bases between the two ends. Amplification yielded TCR beta CDR3 regions, with RNA transcripts as the source. Carried out on the TCR CDR3, a first-round RT-PCR used the HTBI primer set. TCRdb passed the multiplex PCR reads through MiXCR, listing each CDR3 protein once. The sample lists fewer than 700,000 distinct CDR3 sequences, roughly 17% occurring once. This clonotype was seen more than once but under ten times.

Specimen: blood. V is TRBV20-1 and J is TRBJ2-7; D is unresolved. The sequence came from a young woman with Graves' hyperthyroidism. The CDR3 DNA follows: TGCAGTGCTAGAGACCGACTGGAAGATACCTACGAGCAGTACTTC. Its translation: CSARDRLEDTYEQYF.